This T cell receptor (beta chain) was found in a study of blood T cell repertoires in COVID-19. Study information: The analysed material was cDNA or gDNA that came from T cells, B-cell-depleted T cells, or PBMCs.

This clone appeared a single time. The CDR3 has 17 residues. CDR1 is LGHNA, CDR2 YSLEER, per germline. After removal of 0 bases from V and 5 bases from J, the junction contained 8 bases not matched to a gene. Seattle's cohort entered during active infection and was followed longitudinally. Data came from immunoSEQ multiplex PCR; TCRdb stores just in-frame clones and leaves some out. Here the sample spans over 150,000 clones, 70% to 90% being singletons. This chain links TRBV4-3 with TRBJ1-5, with 9 bases fitting TRBD1. The clonotype comes from a man aged 45 to 65 with COVID-19, enrolled during active disease. The sequenced sample consisted of peripheral blood. CDR3 nucleotides: TGCGCCAGCAGCCAAGATATAGGCGGACAGGGGTATCAGCCCCAGCATTTT. Translating it yields CASSQDIGGQGYQPQHF.